This T cell receptor beta chain is from a study of PD-L1 blockade in urothelial cancer. The germline gives CDR1 WNHNN, CDR2 SYGVQD (reference sequence). V lost 5 bases and J lost 0; bases outside the gene matches: 26. The CDR3 totals 22 residues. The repertoire was sequenced with immunoSEQ multiplex PCR; TCRdb's copy has only in-frame clones and lacks some. The profile shows tens of thousands of clones, 85% to 90% of them singletons. Time point in this sample: pretreatment peripheral blood. This TCR was sampled from a man in his sixties or seventies with urothelial cancer. This sample comprised PBMCs, obtained around atezolizumab (anti-PD-L1) treatment. V usage is TRBV10-1 and J usage is TRBJ2-3; 7 bases match TRBD1. CDR3 sequence (DNA): TGCGCCAGCAGTTTCGACAGGGACGTTCCTGGGCGGACGTGGACTAGCACAGATACGCAGTATTTT. It translates to CASSFDRDVPGRTWTSTDTQYF.